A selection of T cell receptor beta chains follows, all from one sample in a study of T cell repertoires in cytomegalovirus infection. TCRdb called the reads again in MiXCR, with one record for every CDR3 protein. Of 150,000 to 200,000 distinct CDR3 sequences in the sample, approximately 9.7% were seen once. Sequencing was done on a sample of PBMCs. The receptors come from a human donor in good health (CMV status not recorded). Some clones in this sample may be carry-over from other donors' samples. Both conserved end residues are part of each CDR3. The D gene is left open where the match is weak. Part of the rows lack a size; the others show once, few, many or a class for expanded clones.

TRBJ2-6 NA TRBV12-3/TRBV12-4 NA TGTGCCAGCAATGGGTTTGGGGCCAACGTCCTGACTTTC CASNGFGANVLTF
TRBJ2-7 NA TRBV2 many TGTGCCAGCAGGAATGGTTTCTCCTACGAGCAGTACTTC CASRNGFSYEQYF
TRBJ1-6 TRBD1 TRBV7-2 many TGTGCCAGCAGCTTAGGATCAGGACAGGCTAATTCACCCCTCCACTTT CASSLGSGQANSPLHF
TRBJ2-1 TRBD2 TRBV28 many TGTGCCAGCAGTTTGGGGTTTGGCGGGAGGGGGGAGCAGTTCTTC CASSLGFGGRGEQFF
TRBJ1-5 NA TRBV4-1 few TGCGCCAGCAGCCAAGATTTGGCAGGGCCTAGCAATCAGCCCCAGCATTTT CASSQDLAGPSNQPQHF
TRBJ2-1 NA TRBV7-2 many TGTGCCAGCAGCTTAGTGGCAGGGCAGGTTGAGCAGTTCTTC CASSLVAGQVEQFF
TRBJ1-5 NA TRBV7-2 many TGTGCCAGCAGCTTAGACGCAGGGGGCAATCAGCCCCAGCATTTT CASSLDAGGNQPQHF
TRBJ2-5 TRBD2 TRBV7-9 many TGTGCCAGCAGCCCTGGACTAGCGGGGGGTTTAAGGTACTTC CASSPGLAGGLRYF
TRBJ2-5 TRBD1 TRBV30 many TGTGCCTGGAGTGTAGACAGGGGAAAGACCCAGTACTTC CAWSVDRGKTQYF
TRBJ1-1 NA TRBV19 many TGTGCCAGTAGCCCCCACCTTCGCCCCACTGAAGCTTTCTTT CASSPHLRPTEAFF
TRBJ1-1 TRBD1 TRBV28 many TGTGCCAGCAGTTTGGACAGGGGGACGGTGAACACTGAAGCTTTCTTT CASSLDRGTVNTEAFF
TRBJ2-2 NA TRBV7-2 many TGTGCCAGCAGCCCCGACCAGAACACCGGGGAGCTGTTTTTT CASSPDQNTGELFF
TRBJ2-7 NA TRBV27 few TGTGCCAGCAGTTTTCTCCCCGGGCTCCACGAGCAGTACTTC CASSFLPGLHEQYF
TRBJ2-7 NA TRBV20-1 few TGCAGTGCTACGGACAGTGAGACCTACGAGCAGTACTTC CSATDSETYEQYF
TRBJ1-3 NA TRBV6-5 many TGTGCCAGCAGGAGATCCCGGGCCCCTTATACTGGAAACACCATATATTTT CASRRSRAPYTGNTIYF
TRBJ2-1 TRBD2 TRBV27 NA TGTGCCAGCATCCCCACGACTAGCGGGAGACCTGGGGAGCAGTTCTTC CASIPTTSGRPGEQFF
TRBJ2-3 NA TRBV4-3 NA TGCGCCAGCAGCCAAGAGAGGGGAGATACGCAGTATTTT CASSQERGDTQYF
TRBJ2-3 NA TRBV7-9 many TGTGCCAGCGGGGTAGACACTGGCACAGATACGCAGTATTTT CASGVDTGTDTQYF
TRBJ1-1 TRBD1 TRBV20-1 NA TGCAGTGCTAGAGGGAGCCCGGGACAGAAAACCAGGGAAGCTTTCTTT CSARGSPGQKTREAFF
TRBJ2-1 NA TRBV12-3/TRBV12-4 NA TGTGCCAGCAGTCCCCTGGGCGCGGAGAGCTCCTACAATGAGCAGTTCTTC CASSPLGAESSYNEQFF
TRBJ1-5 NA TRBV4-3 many TGCGCCAGCAGCCAAGTCCCCACTCAGGGACATAGCAATCAGCCCCAGCATTTT CASSQVPTQGHSNQPQHF
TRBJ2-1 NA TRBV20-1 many TGCAGTGCTAGAGATTTGGGACGAGCCTACAATGAGCAGTTCTTC CSARDLGRAYNEQFF